This TCR beta chain was identified in a study of OX40 agonist ivuxolimab in advanced cancers. Study-level background: The costimulatory receptor OX40 (CD134) was targeted by ivuxolimab, a fully human IgG2 agonistic monoclonal antibody. Peripheral TCRbeta sequencing was intended to test whether TCR sequence diversity was altered and clonal T-cell expansion was caused by ivuxolimab. Patients were allowed to have had prior anti-PD-1, anti-PD-L1 or anti-CTLA-4 therapy, and approximately 40% of the dose-escalation patients had been treated with checkpoint inhibitors. Among the roughly 52 dose-escalation patients, around 19 had hepatocellular carcinoma, about 15 melanoma, 9 renal cell carcinoma and 9 head and neck cancer. Intravenous ivuxolimab was administered to patients every 2 weeks at six dose levels: 0.01, 0.1, 0.3, 1.5, 3 and 10 mg/kg. Partial responses were achieved by three dose-escalation patients, of whom one had hepatocellular carcinoma and two had cutaneous melanoma. The dose-escalation cohort was 82.7% male with a mean age of roughly 60 years, ranging from roughly 20 to 80. The paper describes the monotherapy dose-escalation part (N of about 47 patients) of the phase I trial of ivuxolimab.

What the research found in general, with its limitations: Low levels of normalized T-cell clonal expansion were also seen in some patients who did not respond. At doses of 0.1 to 3.0 mg/kg, clonal expansion of both CD4+ and CD8+ blood T cells was observed from baseline to week 6. The antigen specificity of the peripheral T cells that underwent clonal expansion was not determined. Partial responders in the 0.1-3.0 mg/kg groups had among the lowest normalized peripheral clonal expansion, especially among CD8+ T cells. After ivuxolimab, expanded clones were on average more numerous among CD8+ T cells than among CD4+ T cells.

There are 14 amino acids in the CDR3, from cysteine to phenylalanine inclusive. This entry keeps only the CDR3 DNA: 42 bases, framed from base 1. Relative to germline, V is missing 7 bases and J is missing 6 bases, with 9 bases of the junction outside any gene match. CDR1 and CDR2 (WSHSY, SAAADI) derive from the germline V gene. To sequence the TCRbeta CDR3 region, genomic DNA was isolated from the sorted cells. The immunoSEQ Assay was used to sequence the TCRbeta CDR3 regions. The source is immuneACCESS, and TCRdb retained only in-frame sequences with V and J called. Part of the clones is not carried over; for the studies checked, unresolved V genes explain less than half of this, and the remainder is unexplained. This sample lists tens of thousands of clones; around nine tenths were detected once. The top ten constitute about 1% of the sample. Patients with autoimmune disease history or receiving systemic immunosuppression were excluded from the trial. Peripheral blood for TCR sequencing was collected from all dose cohorts at baseline, on cycle 4 day 1, and on cycle 7 day 1. Samples came from an open-label, multicenter, first-in-human phase I dose-escalation trial of ivuxolimab. Adults with locally advanced or metastatic melanoma, renal cell, hepatocellular, or head and neck squamous cell carcinoma were enrolled in the trial. Before TCR sequencing, CD4+ T cells and CD8+ T cells from peripheral blood were sorted into separate populations.

This clone was observed a few times. Its specific antigen is unknown. The record has no base qualities; no much larger clone is one base away. The source was CD4+ or CD8+ T cells sorted from blood, collected in a trial of the OX40 agonist ivuxolimab. The rearranged segments are TRBV10-2 and TRBJ2-1; the central 7 bases match TRBD1. The receptor's source is an adult with an advanced solid tumor such as melanoma, head and neck, liver or kidney cancer. The nucleotide sequence is given as TGCGCCAGCACCCGGGCAGGGGGAAGCAATGAGCAGTTCTTC. Translation gives CASTRAGGSNEQFF.